Presented here are 8 T cell receptor beta chains from one specimen sequenced in a study of beta chain features in type 1 diabetes. cDNA synthesis used the whole RNA isolate, giving expressed TCRB sequences. The method was immunoSEQ multiplex PCR; TCRdb's version includes in-frame clones alone and lacks a portion of them. The repertoire has 500,000 to 700,000 clones, 15% of them found once; the top ten carry 0.07% to 0.095%. Material: naive CD4+ T cells from blood. The source is a man in his late teens or twenties in good health.

This chain joins TRBV4-3 and TRBJ2-5; the match to TRBD1 covers 11 bases. The CDR3 length is 15 residues. The trim removed 4 bases at V and 8 bases at J, leaving 9 bases unmatched. From germline, CDR1 is LGHNA and CDR2 YSLEER. The DNA of the CDR3 is TGCGCCAGCAGCCCACGGGACAGGGGGAAGAGAACCCAGTACTTC. Translating it yields CASSPRDRGKRTQYF.

The V and J genes are TRBV7-3 and TRBJ2-1; 7 bases are a match to TRBD2. The CDR3 has 17 residues. Per the germline V gene, CDR1 is SGHTA and CDR2 is FQGTGA. Trimming cost V 2 bases and J 9 bases; bases outside gene matches: 16. CDR3 coding DNA: TGTGCCAGCAGCTTAGGGTTAGCGGGTCGAGGTATGGCTGAGCAGTTCTTC. This sequence encodes CASSLGLAGRGMAEQFF.

The gene calls are TRBV4-1 and TRBJ2-2; unclear D gene. This CDR3 is built from 15 residues. Germline assignment: CDR1 MGHRA and CDR2 YSYEKL. Trimming left V 0 bases short and J 6 bases short, with 11 bases between. The CDR3 protein is CASSQERAVPGELFF. CDR3 in DNA: TGCGCCAGCAGCCAAGAACGGGCAGTACCCGGGGAGCTGTTTTTT.

The chain links TRBV5-1 to TRBJ2-3; D gene unclear. Germline V gene lookup returns CDR1 SGHRS and CDR2 YFSETQ. The CDR3 extends over 15 amino acids. V was shortened by 0 bases and J by 3 bases, with 11 bases between the two germline ends. CDR3 coding DNA: TGCGCCAGCAGCTTGGGCTCAGCCTTAACAGATACGCAGTATTTT. It encodes CASSLGSALTDTQYF. Complete variable domain (other parts from reference TRBV5-1 and TRBJ2-3): KAGVTQTPRYLIKTRGQQVTLSCSPISGHRSVSWYQQTPGQGLQFLFEYFSETQRNKGNFPGRFSGRQFSNSRSEMNVSTLELGDSALYLCASSLGSALTDTQYFGPGTRLTVL.

This clone was seen more than once but under ten times. The CDR3 spells CASSQLGLLTEAFF. Written as DNA, the CDR3 is TGTGCCAGCAGCCAGTTAGGGTTGCTCACTGAAGCTTTCTTT. This chain joins TRBV14 and TRBJ1-1; D gene ambiguous. CDR1 SGHDN and CDR2 FVKESK come from the germline V gene. The CDR3 contains 14 residues. Trimming cost V 3 bases and J 4 bases, with 12 bases left between them.

This clone occurred a few times. The J gene is TRBJ1-2, the V gene TRBV7-2; TRBD1 might be the D (6 bases). CDR1 and CDR2 from the germline V gene are SGHTA and FQGNSA. There are 12 residues in the CDR3. The germline V and J ends were trimmed by 2 bases and 9 bases, with 10 bases remaining between them. The CDR3 sequence is CASSLTGYSYTF. Here the CDR3 DNA reads TGTGCCAGCAGCTTAACAGGGTACAGCTACACCTTC. Drawing the rest from reference TRBV7-2 and TRBJ1-2, the complete variable domain is GAGVSQSPSNKVTEKGKDVELRCDPISGHTALYWYRQSLGQGLEFLIYFQGNSAPDKSGLPSDRFSAERTGGSVSTLTIQRTQQEDSAVYLCASSLTGYSYTFGSGTRLTVV.

In its sample, this clone was seen a few times. V and J are TRBV5-1 and TRBJ2-1; no firm D call. This CDR3 comprises 12 residues. Deletions cut 1 base from V and 14 bases from J, with 13 bases between. Looked up from germline, CDR1 is SGHRS and CDR2 is YFSETQ. CDR3 region: CASSLIVGREFF. The CDR3 DNA reads as TGCGCCAGCAGCTTGATAGTGGGTAGGGAGTTCTTC.

This clone turned up a few times. The chain couples TRBV5-1 to TRBJ2-3; 8 bases match TRBD1. The CDR3 is 14 amino acids. The germline gives CDR1 SGHRS, CDR2 YFSETQ. V lost 4 bases and J lost 0; bases outside the gene matches: 1. This CDR3 is CASSRDRSTDTQYF. The CDR3 DNA reads as TGCGCCAGCAGCCGGGACAGGAGCACAGATACGCAGTATTTT.